This T cell receptor beta chain derives from a study of blood T cell repertoires in COVID-19. Study information: The United States, Italy and Spain supplied acute and convalescent COVID-19 samples.

In the study's own analysis: The authors estimated nucleated cell counts from reference gene primer amplification. Generated by immunoSEQ multiplex PCR, the TCRdb table keeps only in-frame clones and is missing some. V, J and clone size are those of that table, while D and trimming were read from the DNA. The sample holds under 300,000 clones, around nine tenths seen once. Germline-derived CDR1 and CDR2 are LNHDA and SQIVND (reference sequence). The CDR3 is made up of 13 amino acids. V was clipped by 9 bases and J by 4 bases, with 13 bases between them. A single count supports this clone. The chain couples TRBV19 to TRBJ2-4, with D possibly being TRBD2 (7 bases). What was sequenced was peripheral blood. The TCR comes from a woman aged 40 to 50 who had recovered from COVID-19. CDR3 region: CASRGAGKNIQYF. CDR3 DNA: TGTGCCAGCCGGGGGGCCGGAAAAAACATTCAGTACTTC.